Reported below is one T cell receptor (beta chain). The CDR3 sequence is 14 residues long. Germline assignment: CDR1 MNHEY and CDR2 SMNVEV (reference sequence). The data belong to a study of blood T cells in healthy people across ages. Donors were healthy Caucasian individuals from Russia aged about 6 to 90. The study isolated at least 6.5 million PBMCs from each sample. A second PCR, run for roughly 7 to 11 cycles, used a sample-barcoded 5' primer plus a J-beta primer mix. Every cDNA molecule carried a tag from a template-switch adaptor bearing 12 random nucleotides. A single record per CDR3 protein comes from TCRdb applying MiXCR to the 5' RACE reads. The sample contains some 1.6 million distinct CDR3 sequences, about 35% of which appear only once.

This chain links TRBV27 with TRBJ2-5; 12 nucleotides align to TRBD2. The better agreement between TRBJ2-7 and the DNA end casts doubt on the J call. The source is a woman under 40 in good health. Sequencing used blood. The CDR3 loop reads CASSVTSGRYEQYF. DNA for the CDR3: TGTGCCAGCAGTGTCACTAGCGGGAGGTACGAGCAGTACTTC.